These 9 T cell receptor beta chains originate from one sample sequenced in a study of OX40 agonist ivuxolimab in advanced cancers. Sequencing was performed with immunoSEQ multiplex PCR; in TCRdb, only in-frame clones are kept and a portion is missing. The data show 25,000 to 30,000 clones, less than 90% seen once. Sequencing used CD4+ or CD8+ T cells sorted from blood, obtained in a trial of the OX40 agonist ivuxolimab. These receptors originate from an adult with an advanced solid tumor such as melanoma, head and neck, liver or kidney cancer.

This clone was seen a handful of times. The rearrangement joins TRBV21-1 to TRBJ2-7; the table's D call TRBD2 went unverified against the DNA. TRBV21-1 is given as a pseudogene. The CDR3 is made up of 12 amino acids. This chain's CDR3 is CASSARCYEQYF. The CDR3 DNA is TGTGCCAGCAGCGCTCGGTGCTACGAGCAGTACTTC.

The chain employs TRBV19 and TRBJ1-2, with 7 bases lining up with TRBD1. V dropped 3 bases and J dropped 3; count of bases not matched to a gene: 13. This CDR3 is 17 amino acids long. The germline gives CDR1 LNHDA, CDR2 SQIVND (reference sequence). Written as DNA, the CDR3 is TGTGCCAGTAGTATTTTTCGGACAGGCCCTGGGGACTATGGCTACACCTTC. As protein: CASSIFRTGPGDYGYTF. The whole variable domain, remainder taken from reference TRBV19 and TRBJ1-2, is DGGITQSPKYLFRKEGQNVTLSCEQNLNHDAMYWYRQDPGQGLRLIYYSQIVNDFQKGDIAEGYSVSREKKESFPLTVTSAQKNPTAFYLCASSIFRTGPGDYGYTFGSGTRLTVV.

This clone was recorded once. This chain links TRBV19 with TRBJ2-7; D is uncertain. V lost 1 base and J 2 bases, leaving 6 bases between the germline ends. Germline V gene sequence: CDR1 LNHDA, CDR2 SQIVND (reference sequence). The CDR3 is 13 residues long. This chain's CDR3 is CASSIGQAYEQYF. DNA of the CDR3: TGTGCCAGTAGTATAGGGCAGGCCTACGAGCAGTACTTC. Together with reference TRBV19 and TRBJ2-7, the CDR3 gives the full variable domain: DGGITQSPKYLFRKEGQNVTLSCEQNLNHDAMYWYRQDPGQGLRLIYYSQIVNDFQKGDIAEGYSVSREKKESFPLTVTSAQKNPTAFYLCASSIGQAYEQYFGPGTRLTVT.

The chain uses TRBV6-1 and TRBJ1-5; the D gene is possibly TRBD1 (6 bases). V was clipped by 6 bases and J by 2 bases, with 14 bases between them. The germline gives CDR1 MNHNS, CDR2 SASEGT. The CDR3 length is 15 residues. The CDR3 spells CASSPSAGGNQPQHF. CDR3 sequence (DNA): TGTGCCAGCAGCCCATCGGCAGGGGGCAATCAGCCCCAGCATTTT.

J is TRBJ1-4 and V is TRBV7-6; D unresolved. Germline CDR1 is SGHVS and CDR2 is FNYEAQ. V was trimmed by 4 bases and J by 0 bases, leaving 6 bases between them. The CDR3 extends over 14 amino acids. The CDR3 region is CASSSPATNEKLFF. CDR3 coding DNA: TGTGCCAGCAGCTCGCCAGCAACTAATGAAAAACTGTTTTTT. The variable domain in full, with the rest retrieved from reference TRBV7-6 and TRBJ1-4, is GAGVSQSPRYKVTKRGQDVALRCDPISGHVSLYWYRQALGQGPEFLTYFNYEAQQDKSGLPNDRFSAERPEGSISTLTIQRTEQRDSAMYRCASSSPATNEKLFFGSGTQLSVL.

The V call is TRBV28, the J call TRBJ2-5; D uncertain. Near its end, the DNA agrees better with TRBJ2-7, so the J call may be wrong. CDR3 length: 12 amino acids. The germline V gene has CDR1 MDHEN and CDR2 SYDVKM. The CDR3 loop reads CASSYTVYEQYF. CDR3 sequence (DNA): TGTGCCAGCAGTTATACGGTATACGAGCAGTACTTC.

The V gene is TRBV21-1, the J gene TRBJ1-5. TRBV21-1 is a recognized pseudogene. CDR3 size: 13 residues. CDR3 sequence: CASGGAMGQPQHF. The CDR3 region has the DNA TGTGCCAGCGGGGGGGCCATGGGTCAGCCCCAGCATTTT.

The chain is built from TRBV7-3 and TRBJ1-1; a possible D gene is TRBD1 (6 bases). This CDR3 has 16 amino acids. The V and J ends lost 4 bases and 1 base respectively, with 16 bases between them. The germline V gene has CDR1 SGHTA and CDR2 FQGTGA. The CDR3 sequence: CASSYRTGTKNTEAFF. CDR3 nucleotides: TGTGCCAGCAGCTACCGAACAGGGACCAAGAACACTGAAGCTTTCTTT.

The DNA for the CDR3 is TGTGCCAGCAGCGTAGGTGGCTTCTCCTACGAGCAGTACTTC. Encoded protein: CASSVGGFSYEQYF. The chain uses TRBV9 and TRBJ2-7; D unclear. V lost 0 bases and J 0 bases, leaving 7 bases between the germline ends. The CDR3 sequence is 14 residues long. Germline loops: CDR1 SGDLS, CDR2 YYNGEE. The complete variable domain, with remaining parts taken from reference TRBV9 and TRBJ2-7, reads DSGVTQTPKHLITATGQRVTLRCSPRSGDLSVYWYQQSLDQGLQFLIQYYNGEERAKGNILERFSAQQFPDLHSELNLSSLELGDSALYFCASSVGGFSYEQYFGPGTRLTVT.